This T cell receptor beta chain was retrieved from a study of T cells in Graves' hyperthyroidism and ophthalmopathy (dated 2019 in TCRdb). Background for the entire study: Peripheral blood samples were taken at the time of initial diagnosis, prior to any treatment. A discovery cohort of about a hundred patients, 43 with Graves' ophthalmopathy and approximately 60 with stable Graves' hyperthyroidism, was used to find distinguishing TCR V-J signatures. Whether ophthalmopathy could be predicted prospectively was tested in an independent validation cohort made up of fewer than 20 hyperthyroidism patients plus 17 patients who later progressed to ophthalmopathy. The 90 to 100 discovery patients were randomly split 7:3 into training and test sets. Thyroid tissue and blood T-cell repertoires from six Graves' hyperthyroidism patients were also compared in the study. After sampling, hyperthyroidism patients received methimazole starting at 30 mg daily, and ophthalmopathy patients received high-dose intravenous methylprednisolone. TCR Vbeta CDR3 sequencing of 135 peripheral blood samples (approximately 44 ophthalmopathy, around 80 hyperthyroidism and roughly 17 progressor patients) is reported in the paper. Results and caveats for the whole study, not just this receptor: In validation, the model predicted progression to ophthalmopathy a median of 6.5 months before onset, with approximately 71% sensitivity and roughly 72% specificity. Sample size was not statistically predetermined, and blinding of investigators to group allocation was not performed. A 13 V-J signature model separated ophthalmopathy from stable hyperthyroidism, with just over 85% sensitivity and about 81% specificity in cross-validation and 80%/75% in testing. Most expanded thyroid clonotypes (frequency above 0.001) were also detected in blood, suggesting blood repertoires may reflect thyroid immune responses.

On this clonotype: Its antigen remains undetermined. Within one base of it there is no much larger clone, and no base qualities were kept.

TCR beta CDR3 regions were amplified from RNA transcripts. For the first round of RT-PCR on the TCR CDR3, the HTBI primer set was used together with the Qiagen OneStep RT-PCR kit. Libraries were constructed in a second round of multiplex PCR, after which size selection and purification were carried out. Libraries were sequenced paired-end with 100 bp reads on an Illumina HiSeq2000. As for the authors' bioinformatics: SOAPnuke was used to process the raw data, throwing out any read that contained adapters or uncalled bases, had a mean Phred below 15, or lacked an exact constant-primer or identifier match. High-quality paired reads were merged using COPE v1.2.5, and each unique nucleotide sequence was defined as a clonotype. MiTCR v1.1 was used to align the clonotypes against IMGT TRBV, TRBD and TRBJ reference segments. Analysis was restricted to V-J combinations with a frequency above 0.0001, which covered approximately 99% of repertoires. The TCS score was defined as the ratio of F50 (clonal expansion) to E x V (chaos), calculated using BLOSUM62-based TCRdist between CDR3 peptides within each V-J. Welch's t-statistics and random forest reduced around 520 V-J features to 13, which were used in a naive Bayes classifier (R e1071). The public reads were reprocessed in TCRdb via fastp at Q25 and MiXCR, keeping in-frame beta chains. A single entry per CDR3 protein holds the most common genes and DNA from its merged rows. The authors' filters were not applied to this entry. The sample table contains fewer than 900,000 distinct CDR3 sequences; only one count was recorded for about 19% of them. Approximately 15% of the sample rests with the top ten.

The germline V gene gives CDR1 as SGHVS and CDR2 as FQNEAQ. From its cysteine to its phenylalanine, the CDR3 spans 14 amino acids. Just CDR3 DNA is preserved here, 42 bases in frame from base 1. V is reduced by 5 bases and J by 4 bases, leaving a spacing of 14 bases between them. Hyperthyroidism patients were aged 18 to 65 years and newly diagnosed, with disease duration of less than 2 months. Patients with uncontrolled infections, other autoimmune diseases, pregnancy or lactation were excluded. Diagnoses relied on clinical symptoms, serum thyroxine and TRAb, thyroid ultrasound and orbital computed tomography. Blood from progressor patients was collected at the time of first diagnosis with hyperthyroidism, before any ophthalmopathy symptoms had appeared. PBMCs were isolated from 8 to 10 ml of fresh peripheral blood by Ficoll-Paque density gradient centrifugation. Progressor patients were defined as those initially diagnosed with Graves' hyperthyroidism in whom ophthalmopathy developed during follow-up. Trizol reagent was used to extract total RNA, and RNA quality was then checked on an Agilent 2100 Bioanalyzer.

This clonotype originated in a woman between 50 and 59 years old with Graves' hyperthyroidism that later progressed to Graves' ophthalmopathy. The chain was built from TRBV7-8 and TRBJ1-2, and TRBD1 may be the D gene, going by 5 matching bases. Material: blood. The DNA reads as follows: TGTGCCAGCAGCCGTGCGGGGGATCGCTATGGCTACACCTTC. Translated, this gives CASSRAGDRYGYTF.